A selection of T cell receptor beta chains follows, all from one sample in a study of technical replicates of blood from a few donors. Profiling relied on immunoSEQ multiplex PCR, and the TCRdb table lists in-frame clones only, not all of them. The sample lists tens of thousands of clones; 90% to 95% were seen once. The material sequenced was T cells isolated from PBMCs. These TCRs come from a human donor in good health. The CDR3 runs from the conserved cysteine through the conserved F or W. D genes are given only for firm matches. The listing skips clone size in some rows; elsewhere it reads once, few, many or a size class.

>-|-|TRBV29-1|TRBJ2-3
TGCAGCGTTGAAGGTCAGCTGTTCGGCAGGGAAGATACGCAGTATTTT
CSVEGQLFGREDTQYF
>-|-|TRBV27|TRBJ1-4
TGTGCCAGCAGTAACCAGGATTTGGGTGAAAAACTGTTTTTT
CASSNQDLGEKLFF
>TRBD1|-|TRBV16|TRBJ1-1
TGTGCCAGCAGCCAAGAGACAGGGGAAACTGAAGCTTTCTTT
CASSQETGETEAFF
>-|once|TRBV5-1|TRBJ2-3
TGCGCCAGCAGCTTGGGGCAGGAGGGCACAGATACGCAGTATTTT
CASSLGQEGTDTQYF
>TRBD2|-|TRBV30|TRBJ2-1
TGTGCCTGGAGTGTCCAAGCGGGGGGCCGAAGCTCCTACAATGAGCAGTTCTTC
CAWSVQAGGRSSYNEQFF
>-|-|TRBV4-1|TRBJ1-4
TGCGCCAGCAGCCCCCATATAGAAGGGGGTGGGGATGAAAAACTGTTTTTT
CASSPHIEGGGDEKLFF
>-|-|TRBV7-9|TRBJ1-2
TGTGCCAGCAGCTCAGGACAGTACTATGGCTACACCTTC
CASSSGQYYGYTF
>-|-|TRBV10-1|TRBJ2-7
TGCGCCAGCAGTGAGTATTATTCGGGCGAGCAGTACTTC
CASSEYYSGEQYF
>TRBD2|-|TRBV5-1|TRBJ2-1
TGCGCCAGCAGCTTGGGCGCGGGAGTCGATGAGCAGTTCTTC
CASSLGAGVDEQFF
>TRBD1|-|TRBV9|TRBJ2-7
TGTGCCAGCAGCGCGACAGGGACCTCCTACGAGCAGTACTTC
CASSATGTSYEQYF
>-|-|TRBV11-2|TRBJ2-7
TGTGCCAGCAGCTTAGATCTTATGCTAGCTGCCAACGAGCAGTACTTC
CASSLDLMLAANEQYF
>TRBD2|-|TRBV28|TRBJ2-1
TGTGCCAGCAACTCGCCCACTAGCGGCTCCTACAATGAGCAGTTCTTC
CASNSPTSGSYNEQFF
>-|-|TRBV7-9|TRBJ1-2
TGTGCCAGCAGCCCCACGGGGGACGGCTACACCTTC
CASSPTGDGYTF
>TRBD1|once|TRBV12-5|TRBJ2-2
TGTGCTAGTGGTTTACGGGCAGGGGGCGAGGTTGCCGGGGAGCTGTTTTTT
CASGLRAGGEVAGELFF
>-|-|TRBV4-1|TRBJ2-7
TGCGCCAGCAGCCAGGGACTGGTATCCCACTACGAGCAGTACTTC
CASSQGLVSHYEQYF
>-|few|TRBV19|TRBJ2-7
TGTGCCAGTAGTATGGGACCCAGCGGGCCTTACTACGAGCAGTACTTC
CASSMGPSGPYYEQYF
>-|-|TRBV6-1|TRBJ1-2
TGTGCCAGCAGTGAAGGCGGTAACTATGGCTACACCTTC
CASSEGGNYGYTF
>-|once|TRBV4-1|TRBJ2-3
TGCGCCAGCAGCCTACAGGAGACTAGCACAGATACGCAGTATTTT
CASSLQETSTDTQYF
>TRBD1|once|TRBV6-5|TRBJ2-1
TGTGCCAGCAGTTACGTGGCAGGGGGCGAAAATGAGCAGTTCTTC
CASSYVAGGENEQFF
>TRBD1|-|TRBV10-1|TRBJ1-2
TGCGCCAGCAGCCGGGACAGGGGGAGCTCGGGTGGCTACACCTTC
CASSRDRGSSGGYTF
>TRBD2|once|TRBV19|TRBJ2-1
TGTGCCAGTGTGGCGGGAGCTGGAAATGAGCAGTTCTTC
CASVAGAGNEQFF
>-|-|TRBV9|TRBJ2-7
TGTGCCAGCAGAAGATCTACAGGGGACTGGGCCTACGAGCAGTACTTC
CASRRSTGDWAYEQYF
>-|-|TRBV9|TRBJ1-2
TGTGCCAGCAGCGTAGGGAGGGGCTATGGCTACACCTTC
CASSVGRGYGYTF
>-|-|TRBV27|TRBJ2-7
TGTGCCAGCAGTAGCTCCACAGGGTCCTACGAGCAGTACTTC
CASSSSTGSYEQYF
>-|once|TRBV23-1|TRBJ1-4
TGCGCCAGCAGTCAATTGGCTGAAAAACTGTTTTTT
CASSQLAEKLFF